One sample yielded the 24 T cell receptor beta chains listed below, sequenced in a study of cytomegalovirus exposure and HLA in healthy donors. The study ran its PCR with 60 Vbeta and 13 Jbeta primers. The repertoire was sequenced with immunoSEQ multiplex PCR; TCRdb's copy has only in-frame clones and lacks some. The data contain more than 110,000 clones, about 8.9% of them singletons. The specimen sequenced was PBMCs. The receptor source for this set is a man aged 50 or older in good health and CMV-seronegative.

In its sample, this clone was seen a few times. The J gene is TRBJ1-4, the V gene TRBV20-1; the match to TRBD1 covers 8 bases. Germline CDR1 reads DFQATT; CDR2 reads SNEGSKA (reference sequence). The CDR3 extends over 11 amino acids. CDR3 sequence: CGRTGPGKLFF. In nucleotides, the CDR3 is TGCGGTCGGACAGGGCCGGGGAAACTGTTTTTT.

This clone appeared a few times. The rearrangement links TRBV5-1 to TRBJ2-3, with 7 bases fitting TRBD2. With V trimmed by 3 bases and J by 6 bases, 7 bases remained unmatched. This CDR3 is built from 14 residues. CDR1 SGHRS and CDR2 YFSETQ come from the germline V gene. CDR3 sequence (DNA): TGCGCCAGCAGCTCCCCGGGACTACGGGATACGCAGTATTTT. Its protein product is CASSSPGLRDTQYF.

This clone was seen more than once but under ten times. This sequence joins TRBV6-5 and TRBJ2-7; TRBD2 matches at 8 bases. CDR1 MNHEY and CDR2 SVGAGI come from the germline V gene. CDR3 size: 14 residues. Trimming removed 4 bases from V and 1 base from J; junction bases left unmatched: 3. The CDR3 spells CASSWASGSYEQYF. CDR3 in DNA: TGTGCCAGCAGTTGGGCTAGCGGGTCCTACGAGCAGTACTTC.

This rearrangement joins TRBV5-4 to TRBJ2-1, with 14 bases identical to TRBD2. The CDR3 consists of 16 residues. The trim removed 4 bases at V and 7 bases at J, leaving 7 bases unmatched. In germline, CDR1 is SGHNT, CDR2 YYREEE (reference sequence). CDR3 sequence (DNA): TGTGCCAGCAGCGCCAAAGGGACTAGCGGGGGTAATGAGCAGTTCTTC. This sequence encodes CASSAKGTSGGNEQFF.

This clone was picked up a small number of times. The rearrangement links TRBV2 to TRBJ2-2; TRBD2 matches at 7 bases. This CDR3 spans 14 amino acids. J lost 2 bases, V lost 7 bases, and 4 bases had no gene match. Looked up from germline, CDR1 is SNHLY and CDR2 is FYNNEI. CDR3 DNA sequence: TGTGCCAGCAACCCGGGAGGCAACACCGGGGAGCTGTTTTTT. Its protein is CASNPGGNTGELFF.

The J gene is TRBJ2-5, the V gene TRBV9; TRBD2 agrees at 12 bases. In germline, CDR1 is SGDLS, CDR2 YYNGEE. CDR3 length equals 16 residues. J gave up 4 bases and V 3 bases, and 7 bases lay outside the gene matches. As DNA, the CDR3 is TGTGCCAGCAGCGCCCGACTAGCGGGAGCAAGAGAGACCCAGTACTTC. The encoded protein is CASSARLAGARETQYF. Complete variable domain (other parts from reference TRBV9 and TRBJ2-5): DSGVTQTPKHLITATGQRVTLRCSPRSGDLSVYWYQQSLDQGLQFLIQYYNGEERAKGNILERFSAQQFPDLHSELNLSSLELGDSALYFCASSARLAGARETQYFGPGTRLLVL.

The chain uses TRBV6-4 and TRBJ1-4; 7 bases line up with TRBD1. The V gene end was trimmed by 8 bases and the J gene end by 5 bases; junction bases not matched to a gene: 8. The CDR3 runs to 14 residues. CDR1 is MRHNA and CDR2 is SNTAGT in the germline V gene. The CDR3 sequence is CASSSGTENEKLFF. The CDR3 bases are TGTGCCAGCTCCTCGGGGACAGAAAATGAAAAACTGTTTTTT.

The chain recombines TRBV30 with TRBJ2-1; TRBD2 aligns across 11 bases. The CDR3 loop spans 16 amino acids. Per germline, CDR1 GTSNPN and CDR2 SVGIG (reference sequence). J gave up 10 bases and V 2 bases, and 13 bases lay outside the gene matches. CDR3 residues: CAWSPQTSGVPGEQFF. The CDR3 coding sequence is TGTGCCTGGAGTCCCCAGACTAGCGGGGTCCCGGGAGAGCAGTTCTTC.

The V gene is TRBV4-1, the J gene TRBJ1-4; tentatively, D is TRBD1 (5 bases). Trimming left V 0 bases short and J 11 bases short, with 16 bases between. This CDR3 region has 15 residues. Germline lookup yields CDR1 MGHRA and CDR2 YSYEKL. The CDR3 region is CASSQEGAVSWKLFF. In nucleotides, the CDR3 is TGCGCCAGCAGCCAAGAAGGGGCAGTTTCGTGGAAACTGTTTTTT.

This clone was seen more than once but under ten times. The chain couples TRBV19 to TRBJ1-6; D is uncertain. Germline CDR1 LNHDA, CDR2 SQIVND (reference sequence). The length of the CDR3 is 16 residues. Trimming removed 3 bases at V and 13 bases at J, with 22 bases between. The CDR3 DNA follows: TGTGCCAGTAGTATGCAGACTTGGGGAGACAAAGCCCCCCTCCACTTT. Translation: CASSMQTWGDKAPLHF.

The CDR3 nucleotides are TGTGCCAGCAGCGCCTCCGGGGGTAGCTCTGGAAACACCATATATTTT. Translated, it gives CASSASGGSSGNTIYF. V and J are TRBV11-2 and TRBJ1-3, with D tentatively TRBD1 (5 bases). The CDR3 has 16 amino acids. Trimming pared 5 bases from V and 0 bases from J, leaving 14 bases between. Germline V gene data show CDR1 as SGHAT and CDR2 as FQNNGV.

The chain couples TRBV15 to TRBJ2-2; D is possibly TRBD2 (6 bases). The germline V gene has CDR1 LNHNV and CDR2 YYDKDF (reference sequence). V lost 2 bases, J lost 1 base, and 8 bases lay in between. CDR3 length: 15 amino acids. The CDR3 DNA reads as TGTGCCACCAGCAGACAAGCGGGGAACACCGGGGAGCTGTTTTTT. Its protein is CATSRQAGNTGELFF. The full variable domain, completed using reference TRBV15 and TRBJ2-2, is DAMVIQNPRYQVTQFGKPVTLSCSQTLNHNVMYWYQQKSSQAPKLLFHYYDKDFNNEADTPDNFQSRRPNTSFCFLDIRSPGLGDTAMYLCATSRQAGNTGELFFGEGSRLTVL.

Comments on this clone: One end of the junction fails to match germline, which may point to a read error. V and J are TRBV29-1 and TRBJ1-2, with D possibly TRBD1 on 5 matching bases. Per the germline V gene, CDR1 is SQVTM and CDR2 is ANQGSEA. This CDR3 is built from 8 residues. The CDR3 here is CSVEGGSF. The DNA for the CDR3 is TGCAGCGTTGAGGGGGGTAGCTTC.

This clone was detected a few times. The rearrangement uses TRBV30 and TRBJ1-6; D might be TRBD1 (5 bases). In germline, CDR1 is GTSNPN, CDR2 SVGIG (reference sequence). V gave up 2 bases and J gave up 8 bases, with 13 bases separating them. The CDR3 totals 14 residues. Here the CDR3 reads CAWSRGSGDSPLHF. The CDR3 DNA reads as TGTGCCTGGAGTCGGGGGAGTGGGGATTCACCCCTCCACTTT. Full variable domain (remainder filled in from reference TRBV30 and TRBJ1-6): SQTIHQWPATLVQPVGSPLSLECTVEGTSNPNLYWYRQAAGRGLQLLFYSVGIGQISSEVPQNLSASRPQDRQFILSSKKLLLSDSGFYLCAWSRGSGDSPLHFGNGTRLTVT.

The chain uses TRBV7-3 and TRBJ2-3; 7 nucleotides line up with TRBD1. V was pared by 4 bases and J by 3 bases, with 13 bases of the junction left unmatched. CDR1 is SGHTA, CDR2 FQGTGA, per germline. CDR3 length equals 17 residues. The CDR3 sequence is CASSSYLPGQLTDTQYF. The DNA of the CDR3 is TGTGCCAGCAGCTCATACTTGCCGGGACAGCTTACAGATACGCAGTATTTT.

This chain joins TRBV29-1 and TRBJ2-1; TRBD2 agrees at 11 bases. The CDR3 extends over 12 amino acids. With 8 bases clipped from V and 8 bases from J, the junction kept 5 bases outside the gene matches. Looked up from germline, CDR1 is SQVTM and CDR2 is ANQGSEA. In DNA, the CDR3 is TGCAGCTGTAGCGGGGGGGCCGATGAGCAGTTCTTC. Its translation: CSCSGGADEQFF.

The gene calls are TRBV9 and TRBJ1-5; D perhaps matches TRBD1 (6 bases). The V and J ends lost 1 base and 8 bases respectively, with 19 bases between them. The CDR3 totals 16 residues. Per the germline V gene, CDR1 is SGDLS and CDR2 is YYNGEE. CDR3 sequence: CASSVTPGGEGEPQHF. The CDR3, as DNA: TGTGCCAGCAGCGTAACCCCGGGGGGGGAGGGGGAGCCCCAGCATTTT.

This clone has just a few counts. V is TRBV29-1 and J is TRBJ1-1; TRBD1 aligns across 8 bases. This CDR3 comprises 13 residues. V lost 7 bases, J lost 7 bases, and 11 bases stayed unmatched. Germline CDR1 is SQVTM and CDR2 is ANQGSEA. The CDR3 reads CSAGQGRQGEAFF. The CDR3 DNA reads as TGCAGCGCTGGACAGGGACGTCAGGGTGAAGCTTTCTTT.

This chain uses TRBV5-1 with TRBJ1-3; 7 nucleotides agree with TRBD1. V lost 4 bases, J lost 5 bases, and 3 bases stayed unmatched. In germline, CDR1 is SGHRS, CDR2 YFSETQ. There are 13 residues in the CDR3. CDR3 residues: CASSPDRRNTIYF. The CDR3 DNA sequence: TGCGCCAGCAGCCCGGACAGGAGAAACACCATATATTTT.

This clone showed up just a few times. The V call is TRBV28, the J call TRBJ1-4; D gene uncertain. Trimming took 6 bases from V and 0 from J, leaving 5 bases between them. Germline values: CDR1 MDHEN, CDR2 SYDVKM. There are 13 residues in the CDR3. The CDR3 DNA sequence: TGTGCCAGCAGGCGGGCAACTAATGAAAAACTGTTTTTT. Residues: CASRRATNEKLFF.

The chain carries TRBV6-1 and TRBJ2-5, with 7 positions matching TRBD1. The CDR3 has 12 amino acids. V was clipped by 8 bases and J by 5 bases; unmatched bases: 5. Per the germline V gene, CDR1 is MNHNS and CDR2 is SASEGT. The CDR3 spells CASWTGDETQYF. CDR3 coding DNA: TGTGCCAGCTGGACAGGAGACGAGACCCAGTACTTC.

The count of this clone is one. CDR3 sequence (DNA): TGTGCCAGCAGCGGGGGGGACAGGAGTTCCTACGAGCAGTACTTC. Protein: CASSGGDRSSYEQYF. This sequence joins TRBV9 and TRBJ2-7; 8 positions agree with TRBD1. Per the germline V gene, CDR1 is SGDLS and CDR2 is YYNGEE. The CDR3 is 15 residues long. Losses at the gene ends were 3 bases for V and 1 base for J; bases not matched to a gene: 6.

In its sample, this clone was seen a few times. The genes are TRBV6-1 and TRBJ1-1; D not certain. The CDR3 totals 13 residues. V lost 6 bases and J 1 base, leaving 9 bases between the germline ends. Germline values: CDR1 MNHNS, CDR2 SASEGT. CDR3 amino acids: CASRLTQNTEAFF. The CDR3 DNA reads TGTGCCAGCAGGCTCACACAGAACACTGAAGCTTTCTTT.

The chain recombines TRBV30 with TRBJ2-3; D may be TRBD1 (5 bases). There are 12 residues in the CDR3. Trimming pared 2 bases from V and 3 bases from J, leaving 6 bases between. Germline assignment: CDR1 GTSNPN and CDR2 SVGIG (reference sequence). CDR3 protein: CAWSRGTDTQYF. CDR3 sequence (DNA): TGTGCCTGGAGTAGGGGAACAGATACGCAGTATTTT.